This is a list of T cell receptor beta chains from one sample in a study of regulatory T cells in long-lasting Graves disease. TCRdb reprocessed the multiplex PCR reads with MiXCR, giving one entry per CDR3 protein. The table includes around 480,000 distinct CDR3 sequences, 15% to 20% detected once. A further study also used this sample, focusing on T cells in Graves' hyperthyroidism and ophthalmopathy.

This material consisted of peripheral blood mononuclear cells (PBMCs), taken at new diagnosis, from a patient treated with antithyroid drugs. These receptors all stem from a woman aged 40-65 years with Graves disease. CDR3s include the opening cysteine and the closing phenylalanine or tryptophan. A D gene is named only where the DNA matches it firmly. Part of the rows lack a size; the others show once, few, many or a class for expanded clones.

cdr3_nt cdr3_aa j_call d_call clone_size cdr3_length v_call
TGTGCCAGCAGTTACTACCGGGACAGGGCATCTGGCTACACCTTC CASSYYRDRASGYTF TRBJ1-2 TRBD1 many 15 TRBV6-5
TGTGCCAGCAGGGACAGGGGGCCTACAGATACGCAGTATTTT CASRDRGPTDTQYF TRBJ2-3 TRBD1 few 14 TRBV2
TGTGCCAGCAGTTCCCAGACCGGGAAACAAGAGACCCAGTACTTC CASSSQTGKQETQYF TRBJ2-5 NA many 15 TRBV28
TGTGCCAGCAGTTTCGGGGGCCATATGAACACTGAAGCTTTCTTT CASSFGGHMNTEAFF TRBJ1-1 NA NA 15 TRBV28
TGCGCCAGCAGCATTAGCGGGGTTACCTACGAGCAGTACTTC CASSISGVTYEQYF TRBJ2-7 TRBD2 NA 14 TRBV5-1
TGTGCTAGTGGTTTGGTACAGTCAGGGAGTTTGTACTTC CASGLVQSGSLYF TRBJ2-7 NA many 13 TRBV12-5
TGTGCCAGCAGTTCGGGGTCTGGGAGTCAGCCCCAGCATTTT CASSSGSGSQPQHF TRBJ1-5 NA many 14 TRBV27
TGTGCCAGCAGCCAAGTTTCGGGACACTACTACAATGAGCAGTTCTTC CASSQVSGHYYNEQFF TRBJ2-1 NA many 16 TRBV3-1
TGCGCCAGCAGCCAAGTCGGATTGGAAGAGACCCAGTACTTC CASSQVGLEETQYF TRBJ2-5 NA NA 14 TRBV4-1
TGTGCCAGCAGTTTTTCCTCGGGGCCAACCGGGGAGCTGTTTTTT CASSFSSGPTGELFF TRBJ2-2 NA many 15 TRBV12-3/TRBV12-4
TGTGCCAGCAGCCAAATGAGGTCATTCCAACCCAATGAGCAGTTCTTC CASSQMRSFQPNEQFF TRBJ2-1 NA many 16 TRBV3-1
TGTGCCAGCTCATCTACCCTCAATGGGGGATACGAGCAGTACTTC CASSSTLNGGYEQYF TRBJ2-7 NA many 15 TRBV18
TGTGCCAGCACCTACACCAGCTCTGGAAACACCATATATTTT CASTYTSSGNTIYF TRBJ1-3 NA few 14 TRBV2
TGTGCCAGTAGTACCAATTTAGGGGAGCCCCAGCATTTT CASSTNLGEPQHF TRBJ1-5 NA few 13 TRBV19
TGTGCCAGCATTCCCCCGGGGGGCAATGAGCAGTTCTTC CASIPPGGNEQFF TRBJ2-1 TRBD2 few 13 TRBV6-2/TRBV6-3
TGTGCCATCAGTGAAGGGACAGCCTACAATGAGCAGTTCTTC CAISEGTAYNEQFF TRBJ2-1 TRBD1 many 14 TRBV10-3
TGTGCCATCAGTGAGTCAGAGGGCAGGGCGGACACTGAAGCTTTCTTT CAISESEGRADTEAFF TRBJ1-1 NA many 16 TRBV10-3
TGTGCCAGCAGCCGAGACAGGGTAAATCTTGGCTACACCTTC CASSRDRVNLGYTF TRBJ1-2 TRBD1 many 14 TRBV11-2
TGCAGTGCTAGGCTTGGACAGGCAGAGACCCAGTACTTC CSARLGQAETQYF TRBJ2-5 TRBD1 many 13 TRBV20-1
TGTGCCAGCAGACGACCGGGACAGGGGTCCTATGGCTGCACCTTC CASRRPGQGSYGCTF TRBJ1-2 TRBD1 once 15 TRBV12-3/TRBV12-4
TGCAGTGCTAGAGTTGGGGGGCCCCACAACAATGAGCAGTTCTTC CSARVGGPHNNEQFF TRBJ2-1 NA NA 15 TRBV20-1
TGTGCCATTTGGGGGACTAGCGGCACAGATACGCAGTATTTT CAIWGTSGTDTQYF TRBJ2-3 TRBD2 NA 14 TRBV2
TGTGCCAGCAGCGGGGGACTAGCATCCGAGCAGTACTTC CASSGGLASEQYF TRBJ2-7 TRBD2 many 13 TRBV2
TGCGCCAGCAGCCAAGGATACGGCCAAAAGGGAAACACCATATATTTT CASSQGYGQKGNTIYF TRBJ1-3 NA few 16 TRBV4-1